Listed below are T cell receptor beta chains from one sample, sequenced in a study of T cell responses to AZD1222 COVID-19 vaccine. TCRdb's copy holds only in-frame clones and misses some; the assay was immunoSEQ multiplex PCR. The sample includes about 130,000 clones, 86% seen only once; the top ten take more than 10%. The sample in question was peripheral blood, obtained on day 0 of AZD1222 vaccination. The receptors originated from an adult in good health. Each CDR3 is given with its conserved first and last residue. Fields, in order: V gene, clone size, CDR3 length, J gene, D gene, CDR3 protein, CDR3 DNA. A D gene is named only where the DNA matches it firmly. Only part of the rows carry a size: once, few, many, or a class if the clone is expanded.

TRBV10-3,few,13,TRBJ1-1,.,CATTGRADTEAFF,TGTGCCACCACAGGGAGAGCTGACACTGAAGCTTTCTTT
TRBV30,.,13,TRBJ1-2,.,CAWIWGYDLGYTF,TGTGCCTGGATTTGGGGATACGACCTTGGCTACACCTTC
TRBV7-6,.,17,TRBJ2-7,.,CASSLGQSLSSGYEQYF,TGTGCCAGCAGCTTAGGACAGTCCCTCTCTTCAGGCTACGAGCAGTACTTC
TRBV19,.,20,TRBJ2-1,TRBD2,CASSMTILAGEGGLYNEQFF,TGTGCCAGTAGTATGACGATACTAGCGGGAGAGGGGGGGTTATACAATGAGCAGTTCTTC
TRBV14,.,13,TRBJ2-1,.,CASSEEVYNEQFF,TGTGCCAGCAGCGAGGAAGTGTACAATGAGCAGTTCTTC
TRBV9,once,12,TRBJ2-7,TRBD2,CASSRLAGEQYF,TGTGCCAGCAGTAGACTAGCGGGCGAGCAGTACTTC
TRBV11-1,.,13,TRBJ1-2,.,CASSSTVNYGYTF,TGTGCCAGCAGCTCGACAGTTAACTATGGCTACACCTTC
TRBV6-5,.,14,TRBJ2-2,.,CASTLTENTGELFF,TGTGCCAGCACCTTGACAGAGAACACCGGGGAGCTGTTTTTT
TRBV20-1,.,14,TRBJ1-5,TRBD1,CSANDRDSLGPQHF,TGCAGTGCTAATGACCGGGACAGCCTTGGGCCCCAGCATTTT
TRBV4-1,.,15,TRBJ1-6,.,CASSQEQGSGSPLHF,TGCGCCAGCAGCCAAGAACAGGGAAGCGGCTCACCCCTCCACTTT
TRBV11-3,.,15,TRBJ1-1,.,CASSQNGDQNTEAFF,TGTGCCAGCAGCCAAAACGGGGACCAAAACACTGAAGCTTTCTTT
TRBV6-5,.,14,TRBJ2-2,TRBD2,CASRTERETGELFF,TGTGCCAGCAGGACGGAGCGGGAGACCGGGGAGCTGTTTTTT
TRBV18,.,15,TRBJ2-5,TRBD1,CASSLTGTYQETQYF,TGTGCCAGCTCACTGACAGGGACCTACCAAGAGACCCAGTACTTC
TRBV6-5,.,14,TRBJ1-1,TRBD1,CASSRTGSGTEAFF,TGTGCCAGCAGTAGGACAGGGTCGGGCACTGAAGCTTTCTTT
TRBV19,.,17,TRBJ2-5,TRBD2,CASSIGPSGGDQETQYF,TGTGCCAGTAGTATAGGACCTAGCGGGGGCGACCAAGAGACCCAGTACTTC
TRBV2,few,13,TRBJ1-1,.,CASKNIMNTEAFF,TGTGCCAGCAAGAACATTATGAACACTGAAGCTTTCTTT
TRBV5-5,.,19,TRBJ2-3,TRBD2,CASSLGLLAGGPGTDTQYF,TGTGCCAGCAGCTTGGGTCTGCTAGCGGGAGGGCCGGGCACAGATACGCAGTATTTT
TRBV3-1/TRBV3-2,.,15,TRBJ2-7,.,CASSLRHSPKDEQYF,TGTGCCAGCAGCCTAAGGCACTCCCCCAAGGACGAGCAGTACTTC
TRBV5-4,.,14,TRBJ1-4,.,CASSSGASNEKLFF,TGTGCCAGCAGCTCGGGGGCTTCTAATGAAAAACTGTTTTTT
TRBV3-1/TRBV3-2,.,17,TRBJ2-3,.,CASSQVLSGAPGDTQYF,TGTGCCAGCAGCCAAGTCCTATCGGGGGCGCCGGGTGATACGCAGTATTTT
TRBV5-1,.,16,TRBJ2-1,TRBD1,CASSPGRDRVNNEQFF,TGCGCCAGCAGCCCGGGGCGGGACAGGGTTAACAATGAGCAGTTCTTC
TRBV11-2,.,15,TRBJ2-7,TRBD2,CASSLTSGSIYEQYF,TGTGCCAGCAGCTTGACTAGCGGGAGTATTTACGAGCAGTACTTC
TRBV19,.,13,TRBJ2-5,.,CASSMGRGETQYF,TGTGCCAGTAGTATGGGAAGGGGTGAGACCCAGTACTTC
TRBV4-1,.,15,TRBJ2-7,.,CASSQGSGLSYEQYF,TGCGCCAGCAGCCAAGGGAGCGGCTTATCCTACGAGCAGTACTTC
TRBV5-8,.,15,TRBJ1-1,TRBD1,CASSLHGQGHTEAFF,TGTGCCAGCAGCTTACACGGACAGGGGCACACTGAAGCTTTCTTT
TRBV4-3,few,13,TRBJ1-6,.,CASSQEVNSPLHF,TGCGCCAGCAGCCAAGAAGTAAACTCACCCCTCCACTTT
TRBV11-3,.,14,TRBJ2-1,TRBD2,CASSFSGSFNEQFF,TGTGCCAGCAGCTTTAGCGGGAGTTTTAATGAGCAGTTCTTC
TRBV5-1,.,16,TRBJ2-4,.,CASSLADRVAKNIQYF,TGCGCCAGCAGCTTGGCCGACAGAGTAGCCAAAAACATTCAGTACTTC
TRBV3-1/TRBV3-2,.,15,TRBJ2-3,TRBD2,CASSPTSGSTDTQYF,TGTGCCAGCAGCCCCACTAGCGGAAGCACAGATACGCAGTATTTT
TRBV3-1/TRBV3-2,.,13,TRBJ2-7,.,CASSQASPPEQYF,TGTGCCAGCAGCCAAGCTTCGCCCCCCGAGCAGTACTTC
TRBV4-2,.,16,TRBJ2-2,TRBD2,CASRRGTSEITGELFF,TGTGCCAGCAGGCGAGGGACTAGCGAGATCACCGGGGAGCTGTTTTTT
TRBV12-3/TRBV12-4,.,13,TRBJ1-1,.,CASSLQGNTEAFF,TGTGCCAGCAGTTTACAGGGAAACACTGAAGCTTTCTTT
TRBV7-9,.,18,TRBJ2-7,TRBD1,CASSLYVLRTGGMHEQYF,TGTGCCAGCAGCTTATACGTCCTCCGGACAGGGGGCATGCACGAGCAGTACTTC
TRBV27,.,14,TRBJ1-5,.,CGGVREGDNQPQHF,TGTGGGGGGGTTAGAGAGGGCGACAATCAGCCCCAGCATTTT